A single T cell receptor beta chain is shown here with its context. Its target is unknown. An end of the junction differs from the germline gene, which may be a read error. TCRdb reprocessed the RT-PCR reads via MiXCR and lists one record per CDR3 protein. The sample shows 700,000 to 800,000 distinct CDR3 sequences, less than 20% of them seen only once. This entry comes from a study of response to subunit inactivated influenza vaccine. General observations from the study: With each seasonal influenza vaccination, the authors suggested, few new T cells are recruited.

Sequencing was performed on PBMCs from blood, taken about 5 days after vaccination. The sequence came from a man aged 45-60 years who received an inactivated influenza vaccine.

CDR3 amino acids: CASSLVTGGAGETEYF. As DNA, the CDR3 is TGTGCCAGCAGCTTAGTGACAGGGGGCGCGGGAGAGACCGAGTACTTC. The chain couples TRBV11-2 to TRBJ2-5; 10 nucleotides agree with TRBD1. The CDR3 is 16 residues long. CDR1 and CDR2 from the germline V gene are SGHAT and FQNNGV. Full variable domain (remainder filled in from reference TRBV11-2 and TRBJ2-5): EAGVAQSPRYKIIEKRQSVAFWCNPISGHATLYWYQQILGQGPKLLIQFQNNGVVDDSQLPKDRFSAERLKGVDSTLKIQPAKLEDSAVYLCASSLVTGGAGETEYFGPGTRLLVL.